A single sample is the source of the 11 T cell receptor beta chains below, sequenced in a study of spatial heterogeneity in lung cancer. Time point: sample taken at primary tumor resection. No cell sorting; template was whole RNA from tumor, lung tissue or PBMC. TCRdb independently ran MiXCR on the 5' RACE reads; one entry per CDR3 protein. Here the sample spans 6,500 or so distinct CDR3 sequences, 6.5% to 8.5% being singletons. Sequences were derived from PBMCs, sampled at surgery. These receptors were taken from a male donor with early-stage non-small cell lung cancer.

This clonotype was observed many times. The library was designed around alpha chains, so this beta chain is a stray read whose abundance carries little weight. The rearrangement joins TRBV7-8 to TRBJ2-7; 10 bases match TRBD1. V dropped 3 bases and J dropped 1; count of bases not matched to a gene: 6. From germline, CDR1 is SGHVS and CDR2 FQNEAQ. The CDR3 runs to 16 residues. The CDR3, as DNA: TGTGCCAGCAGCTTTAACAGGGACAGGGGATCCTACGAGCAGTACTTC. It translates to CASSFNRDRGSYEQYF.

Regarding this clonotype: This beta chain slipped into a library made for alpha chains as a stray read, so its size is not meaningful. The genes are TRBV7-8 and TRBJ2-5, with D maybe TRBD1 (5 bases). The ends were cut back, 5 bases at V and 1 base at J, with 11 bases in the middle. Germline assignment: CDR1 SGHVS and CDR2 FQNEAQ. The CDR3 is made up of 14 amino acids. For the CDR3, the DNA is TGTGCCAGCAGCCTGACAGTCTTCCAAGAGACCCAGTACTTC. It specifies CASSLTVFQETQYF. Full variable domain (missing parts from reference TRBV7-8 and TRBJ2-5): GAGVSQSPRYKVAKRGQDVALRCDPISGHVSLFWYQQALGQGPEFLTYFQNEAQLDKSGLPSDRFFAERPEGSVSTLKIQRTQQEDSAVYLCASSLTVFQETQYFGPGTRLLVL.

The sample holds many counts of this clonotype. This beta chain slipped into a library made for alpha chains as a stray read, so its size is not meaningful. J is TRBJ2-5 and V is TRBV3-1; D gene unclear. The CDR3 is 14 residues long. Trimming left V 1 base short and J 0 bases short, with 6 bases between. Germline V CDR1 and CDR2: LGHDT, YNNKEL (reference sequence). Here the CDR3 DNA reads TGTGCCAGCAGCCAAGCCGGGTACCAAGAGACCCAGTACTTC. It encodes CASSQAGYQETQYF.

This clonotype appeared many times. A library made for alpha chains picked up this beta chain off target, so its size means little. This chain links TRBV5-1 with TRBJ2-1, with 7 bases identical to TRBD2. V trimming: 0 bases; J trimming: 5 bases; junction bases outside the gene matches: 8. In germline, CDR1 is SGHRS, CDR2 YFSETQ. The CDR3 has 16 amino acids. DNA for the CDR3: TGCGCCAGCAGCTTGGTCCTAGCGGAATTTCACAATGAGCAGTTCTTC. Its protein product is CASSLVLAEFHNEQFF.

Many counts were recorded for this clonotype. This beta chain is off target for a library built for alpha chains, so its abundance means little. The chain joins TRBV24-1 to TRBJ2-3; D assignment may be TRBD1 or TRBD2 (5 bases each). The CDR3 consists of 15 residues. V was pared by 4 bases and J by 6 bases, with 16 bases between. Germline-derived CDR1 and CDR2 are KGHDR and SFDVKD. CDR3 in amino acids: CATSEPGRTTDTQYF. CDR3 bases: TGTGCCACCAGTGAACCGGGACGTACGACGGATACGCAGTATTTT.

In its sample, this clonotype ranks as medium-sized. Since the library was made to target alpha chains, this beta chain is a stray read and its abundance is not meaningful. The chain uses TRBV28 and TRBJ2-5; D possibly corresponds to TRBD2 (5 bases). The CDR3 is 13 amino acids. From germline, CDR1 is MDHEN and CDR2 SYDVKM. Trimming left V 5 bases short and J 5 bases short, with 12 bases between. CDR3 in amino acids: CASSPRRRETQYF. In DNA, the CDR3 is TGTGCCAGCAGTCCAAGAAGGAGGGAGACCCAGTACTTC.

This clonotype was detected many times. As an off-target read in a library built for alpha chains, this beta chain has a frequency of little significance. CDR3 protein: CSVVSPGQAYGYTF. CDR3 DNA sequence: TGCAGCGTTGTTTCTCCCGGACAGGCGTATGGCTACACCTTC. The rearrangement joins TRBV29-1 to TRBJ1-2; TRBD1 matches 7 bases. CDR3 length: 14 amino acids. V shed 4 bases and J 5 bases; nucleotides not matched to a gene: 10. Germline CDR1 and CDR2: SQVTM and ANQGSEA.

This clonotype was picked up a small number of times. Since the library was made to target alpha chains, this beta chain is a stray read and its abundance is not meaningful. The chain recombines TRBV7-9 with TRBJ1-2; no definite D call. The CDR3 is 15 residues long. In germline, CDR1 is SEHNR, CDR2 FQNEAQ (reference sequence). V lost 4 bases to trimming and J lost 6 bases, with 18 bases between them. DNA for the CDR3: TGTGCCAGCAGCTCTATACGACCACGGGGAGATGGCTACACCTTC. It is translated as CASSSIRPRGDGYTF.

For this clonotype: The library was built for alpha chains, so this beta chain is an off-target read and its size means little. The V call is TRBV6-4, the J call TRBJ2-2; D perhaps matches TRBD2 (5 bases). This CDR3 spans 14 amino acids. Trimming pared 3 bases from V and 4 bases from J, leaving 9 bases between. From germline, CDR1 is MRHNA and CDR2 SNTAGT. CDR3 coding DNA: TGTGCCAGCAGTGAAATAGCGACCACCGGGGAGCTGTTTTTT. Translating gives CASSEIATTGELFF.

In its sample, this clonotype was seen many times. This beta chain is an off-target read within a library intended for alpha chains, so its frequency means little. V is TRBV28 and J is TRBJ1-4; D gene ambiguous. In germline, CDR1 is MDHEN, CDR2 SYDVKM. The CDR3 runs 16 residues. Trimming cost V 7 bases and J 4 bases, with 19 bases left between them. In nucleotides, the CDR3 is TGTGCCAGCACCAAACTGGGAGGGCCCCTTAATGAAAAACTGTTTTTT. Residues: CASTKLGGPLNEKLFF.

This clonotype was counted at least ten times. This beta chain is off target for a library built for alpha chains, so its abundance means little. The J gene is TRBJ2-3, the V gene TRBV5-1; weak D call: TRBD2 (6 bases). In germline, CDR1 is SGHRS, CDR2 YFSETQ. The CDR3 consists of 16 residues. The germline V and J ends were trimmed by 0 bases and 3 bases, with 14 bases remaining between them. The CDR3 coding sequence is TGCGCCAGCAGCTTGGATCGACTGGAGGGTACAGATACGCAGTATTTT. It encodes CASSLDRLEGTDTQYF.